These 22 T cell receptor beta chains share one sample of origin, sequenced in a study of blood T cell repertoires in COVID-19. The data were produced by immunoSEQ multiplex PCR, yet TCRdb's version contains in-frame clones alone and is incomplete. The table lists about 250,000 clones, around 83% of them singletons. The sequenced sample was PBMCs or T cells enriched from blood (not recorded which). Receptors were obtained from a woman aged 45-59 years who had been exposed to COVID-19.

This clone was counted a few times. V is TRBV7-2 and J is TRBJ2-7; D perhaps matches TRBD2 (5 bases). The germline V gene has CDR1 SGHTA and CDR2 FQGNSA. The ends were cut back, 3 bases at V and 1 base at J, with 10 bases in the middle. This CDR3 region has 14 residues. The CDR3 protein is CASSFRAGSYEQYF. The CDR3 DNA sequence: TGTGCCAGCAGCTTTAGGGCGGGTTCCTACGAGCAGTACTTC.

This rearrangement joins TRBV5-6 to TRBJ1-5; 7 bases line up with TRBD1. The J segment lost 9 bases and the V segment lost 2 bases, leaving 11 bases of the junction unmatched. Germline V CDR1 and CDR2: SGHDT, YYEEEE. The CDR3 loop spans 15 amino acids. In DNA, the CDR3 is TGTGCCAGCAGCTTATACCGGGACAGTCTGTGGCCCCAGCATTTT. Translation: CASSLYRDSLWPQHF.

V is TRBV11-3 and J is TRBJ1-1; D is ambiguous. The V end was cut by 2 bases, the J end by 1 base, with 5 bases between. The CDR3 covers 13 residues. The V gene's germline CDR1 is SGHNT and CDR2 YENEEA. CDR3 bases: TGTGCCAGCAGCTTATCACAGAACACTGAAGCTTTCTTT. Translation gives CASSLSQNTEAFF.

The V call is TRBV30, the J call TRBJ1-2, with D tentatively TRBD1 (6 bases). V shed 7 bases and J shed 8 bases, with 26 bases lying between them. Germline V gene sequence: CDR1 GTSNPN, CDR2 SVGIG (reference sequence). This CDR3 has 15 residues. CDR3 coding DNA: TGTGCCTTGGAACCATCAGGAGGGGGGGCGAAGGGCTACACCTTC. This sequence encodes CALEPSGGGAKGYTF.

The CDR3 loop is CASSRYRGLSNQPQHF. For the CDR3, the DNA is TGTGCCAGCAGTCGCTACAGGGGCCTTAGCAATCAGCCCCAGCATTTT. This chain joins TRBV28 and TRBJ1-5, with 7 bases lining up with TRBD1. The J segment lost 0 bases and the V segment lost 5 bases, leaving 7 bases of the junction unmatched. CDR1 and CDR2 (germline): MDHEN, SYDVKM. The CDR3 length is 16 residues.

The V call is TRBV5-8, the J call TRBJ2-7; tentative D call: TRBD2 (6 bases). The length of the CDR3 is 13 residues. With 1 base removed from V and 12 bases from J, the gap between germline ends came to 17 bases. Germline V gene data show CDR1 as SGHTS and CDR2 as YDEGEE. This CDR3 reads CASSLLKGRDPYF. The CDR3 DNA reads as TGTGCCAGCAGCTTGTTAAAGGGGCGGGACCCGTACTTC.

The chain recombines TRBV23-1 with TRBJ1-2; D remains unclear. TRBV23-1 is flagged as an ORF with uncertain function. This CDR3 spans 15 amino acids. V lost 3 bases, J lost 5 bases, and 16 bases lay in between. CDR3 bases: TGCGCCAGCAGTCATCCGGGAGTTCTTGAGTATGGCTACACCTTC. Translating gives CASSHPGVLEYGYTF.

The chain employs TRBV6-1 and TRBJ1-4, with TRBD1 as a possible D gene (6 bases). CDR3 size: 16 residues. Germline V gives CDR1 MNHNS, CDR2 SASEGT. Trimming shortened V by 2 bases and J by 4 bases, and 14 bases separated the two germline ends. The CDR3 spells CASSESRQVINEKLFF. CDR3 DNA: TGTGCCAGCAGTGAAAGTCGACAGGTCATTAATGAAAAACTGTTTTTT.

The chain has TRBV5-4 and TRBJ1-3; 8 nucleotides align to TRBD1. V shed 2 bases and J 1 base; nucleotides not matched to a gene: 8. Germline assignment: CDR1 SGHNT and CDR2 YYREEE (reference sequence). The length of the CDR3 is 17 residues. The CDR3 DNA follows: TGTGCCAGCAGCTTCTATACAGGGGGAATATCTGGAAACACCATATATTTT. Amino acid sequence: CASSFYTGGISGNTIYF.

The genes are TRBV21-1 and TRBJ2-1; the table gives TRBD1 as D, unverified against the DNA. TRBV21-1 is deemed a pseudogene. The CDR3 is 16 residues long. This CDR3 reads CASSKGGTGSYNEQFF. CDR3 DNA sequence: TGTGCCAGCAGCAAAGGTGGGACAGGGTCCTACAATGAGCAGTTCTTC.

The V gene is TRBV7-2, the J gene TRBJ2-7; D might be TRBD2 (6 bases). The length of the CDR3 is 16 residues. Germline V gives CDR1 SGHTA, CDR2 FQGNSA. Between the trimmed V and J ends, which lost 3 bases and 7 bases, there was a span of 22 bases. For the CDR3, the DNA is TGTGCCAGCAGCTTGAGTGGGCGGGGTGACTTGGGGGAGCAGTACTTC. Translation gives CASSLSGRGDLGEQYF.

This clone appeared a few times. The CDR3, as DNA: TGTGCCATCAGTGCCAGGGCTAAGGGCTATGGCTACACCTTC. It codes for CAISARAKGYGYTF. The chain carries TRBV10-3 and TRBJ1-2; D might be TRBD1 (5 bases). CDR3 length: 14 amino acids. CDR1 ENHRY and CDR2 SYGVKD come from the germline V gene. Trimming took off 4 bases at V and 4 bases at J, with 13 bases between the two ends.

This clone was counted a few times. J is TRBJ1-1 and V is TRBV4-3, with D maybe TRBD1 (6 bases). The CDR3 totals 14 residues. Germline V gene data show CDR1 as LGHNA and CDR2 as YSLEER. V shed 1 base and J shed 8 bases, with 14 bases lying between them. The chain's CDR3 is CASSQGAYQGEAFF. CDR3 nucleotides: TGCGCCAGCAGCCAAGGGGCATACCAGGGGGAAGCTTTCTTT.

CDR3 nucleotides: TGTGCCAGCAGGCAGGGGGGCACAGATACGCAGTATTTT. Translation gives CASRQGGTDTQYF. The J gene is TRBJ2-3, the V gene TRBV12-3 or TRBV12-4; TRBD1 matches 7 bases. V was clipped by 6 bases and J by 1 base; unmatched bases: 1. The CDR3 runs 13 residues.

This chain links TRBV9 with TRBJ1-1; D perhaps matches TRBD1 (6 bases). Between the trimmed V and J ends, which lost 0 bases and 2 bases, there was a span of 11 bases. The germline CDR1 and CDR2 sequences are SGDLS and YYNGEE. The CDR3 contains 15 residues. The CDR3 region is CASSVDRGANTEAFF. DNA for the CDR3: TGTGCCAGCAGCGTAGATCGGGGGGCTAACACTGAAGCTTTCTTT.

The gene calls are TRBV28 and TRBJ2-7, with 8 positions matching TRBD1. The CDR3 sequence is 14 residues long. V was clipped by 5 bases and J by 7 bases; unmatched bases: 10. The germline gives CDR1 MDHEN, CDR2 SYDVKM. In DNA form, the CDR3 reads TGTGCCAGCAGTAGACAGGGGCAGAGGGGTGAGCAGTACTTC. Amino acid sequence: CASSRQGQRGEQYF.

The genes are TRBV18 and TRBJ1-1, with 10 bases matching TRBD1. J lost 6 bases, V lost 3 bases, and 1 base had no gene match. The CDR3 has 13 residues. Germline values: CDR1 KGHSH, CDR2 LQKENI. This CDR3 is CASSPDRGPEAFF. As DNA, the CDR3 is TGTGCCAGCTCACCCGACAGGGGGCCTGAAGCTTTCTTT.

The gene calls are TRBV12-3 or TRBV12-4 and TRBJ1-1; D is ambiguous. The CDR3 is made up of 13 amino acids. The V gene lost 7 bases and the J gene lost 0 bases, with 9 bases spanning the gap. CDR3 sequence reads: CASKLGLNTEAFF. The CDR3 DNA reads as TGTGCCAGCAAGCTAGGATTGAACACTGAAGCTTTCTTT.

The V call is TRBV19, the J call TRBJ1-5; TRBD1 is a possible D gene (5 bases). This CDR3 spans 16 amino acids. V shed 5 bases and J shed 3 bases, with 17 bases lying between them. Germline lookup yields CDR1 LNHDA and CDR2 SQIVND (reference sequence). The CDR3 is CASSVHGFRDNQPQHF. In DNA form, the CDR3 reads TGTGCCAGTAGTGTCCATGGATTCAGGGACAATCAGCCCCAGCATTTT.

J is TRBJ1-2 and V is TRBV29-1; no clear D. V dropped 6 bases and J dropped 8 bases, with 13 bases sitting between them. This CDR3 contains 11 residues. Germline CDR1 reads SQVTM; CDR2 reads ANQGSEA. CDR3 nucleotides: TGCAGCGTGTTACGGGGAGGGGGCTACACCTTC. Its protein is CSVLRGGGYTF.

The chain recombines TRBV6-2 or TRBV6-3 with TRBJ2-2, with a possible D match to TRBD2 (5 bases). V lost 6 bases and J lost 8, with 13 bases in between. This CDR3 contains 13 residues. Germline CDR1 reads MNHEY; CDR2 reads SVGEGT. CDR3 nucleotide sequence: TGTGCCAGCAGCCTGACTATATCAGGGGAGCTGTTTTTT. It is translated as CASSLTISGELFF.

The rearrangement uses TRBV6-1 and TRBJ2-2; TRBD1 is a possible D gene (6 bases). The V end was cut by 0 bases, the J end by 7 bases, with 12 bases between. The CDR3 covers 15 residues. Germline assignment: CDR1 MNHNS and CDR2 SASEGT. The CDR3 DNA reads TGTGCCAGCAGTGAAGCTACAGGGCGGAGCGGGGAGCTGTTTTTT. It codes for CASSEATGRSGELFF.